This section outlines one T cell receptor (beta chain) sequence together with its context. The antigen is undetermined. The sample originates from a study of radiotherapy plus CTLA-4 blockade in lung cancer. Whole-study results and caveats: According to reports, early shifts in blood T cell clones, alongside interferon-beta, forecast response most accurately. Blood saw expansion of tumor-derived TCR clones after radiotherapy plus ipilimumab.

Using immunoSEQ multiplex PCR, the repertoire was profiled, and TCRdb retains in-frame clones only, with some absent. The sample shows more than 40,000 clones, over 60% of them seen only once. With 3 bases removed from V and 11 bases from J, the gap between germline ends came to 16 bases. Germline loops: CDR1 GTSNPN, CDR2 SVGIG (reference sequence). The CDR3 sequence is 12 residues long. The clonotype was recovered from a human donor with non-small cell lung cancer who had a partial response to radiotherapy plus ipilimumab. The chain uses TRBV30 and TRBJ1-1; perhaps TRBD1 as D (6 bases). The sequenced sample was peripheral blood, obtained from a patient treated with radiotherapy plus ipilimumab. The CDR3 DNA sequence: TGTGCCTGGAGACAATCCGGAAGGGGGGCTTTCTTT. Protein: CAWRQSGRGAFF.